The source of this T cell receptor (beta chain) is a study of monozygotic twins with inflammatory bowel disease. Following a re-call of the 5' RACE reads, TCRdb has one entry per CDR3 protein and lacks DNA. Its table lists 200,000 to 250,000 distinct CDR3 sequences. The length of the CDR3 is 16 residues. Germline-derived CDR1 and CDR2 are SGHDT and YYEEEE. As concerns this clonotype: Its target is unknown.

Notes on the study in general: Diversity of TCRbeta measured by inverse Simpson was lower in IBD patients than in healthy co-twins.

The chain uses TRBV5-6 and TRBJ2-2; lacking DNA, the TRBD2 call made by TCRdb goes unchecked. Sequencing was performed on blood. This TCR came from a human donor with ulcerative colitis or Crohn's disease, or a healthy co-twin of an affected twin (not recorded which). The chain's CDR3 is CASSLTVGRGSGELFF.